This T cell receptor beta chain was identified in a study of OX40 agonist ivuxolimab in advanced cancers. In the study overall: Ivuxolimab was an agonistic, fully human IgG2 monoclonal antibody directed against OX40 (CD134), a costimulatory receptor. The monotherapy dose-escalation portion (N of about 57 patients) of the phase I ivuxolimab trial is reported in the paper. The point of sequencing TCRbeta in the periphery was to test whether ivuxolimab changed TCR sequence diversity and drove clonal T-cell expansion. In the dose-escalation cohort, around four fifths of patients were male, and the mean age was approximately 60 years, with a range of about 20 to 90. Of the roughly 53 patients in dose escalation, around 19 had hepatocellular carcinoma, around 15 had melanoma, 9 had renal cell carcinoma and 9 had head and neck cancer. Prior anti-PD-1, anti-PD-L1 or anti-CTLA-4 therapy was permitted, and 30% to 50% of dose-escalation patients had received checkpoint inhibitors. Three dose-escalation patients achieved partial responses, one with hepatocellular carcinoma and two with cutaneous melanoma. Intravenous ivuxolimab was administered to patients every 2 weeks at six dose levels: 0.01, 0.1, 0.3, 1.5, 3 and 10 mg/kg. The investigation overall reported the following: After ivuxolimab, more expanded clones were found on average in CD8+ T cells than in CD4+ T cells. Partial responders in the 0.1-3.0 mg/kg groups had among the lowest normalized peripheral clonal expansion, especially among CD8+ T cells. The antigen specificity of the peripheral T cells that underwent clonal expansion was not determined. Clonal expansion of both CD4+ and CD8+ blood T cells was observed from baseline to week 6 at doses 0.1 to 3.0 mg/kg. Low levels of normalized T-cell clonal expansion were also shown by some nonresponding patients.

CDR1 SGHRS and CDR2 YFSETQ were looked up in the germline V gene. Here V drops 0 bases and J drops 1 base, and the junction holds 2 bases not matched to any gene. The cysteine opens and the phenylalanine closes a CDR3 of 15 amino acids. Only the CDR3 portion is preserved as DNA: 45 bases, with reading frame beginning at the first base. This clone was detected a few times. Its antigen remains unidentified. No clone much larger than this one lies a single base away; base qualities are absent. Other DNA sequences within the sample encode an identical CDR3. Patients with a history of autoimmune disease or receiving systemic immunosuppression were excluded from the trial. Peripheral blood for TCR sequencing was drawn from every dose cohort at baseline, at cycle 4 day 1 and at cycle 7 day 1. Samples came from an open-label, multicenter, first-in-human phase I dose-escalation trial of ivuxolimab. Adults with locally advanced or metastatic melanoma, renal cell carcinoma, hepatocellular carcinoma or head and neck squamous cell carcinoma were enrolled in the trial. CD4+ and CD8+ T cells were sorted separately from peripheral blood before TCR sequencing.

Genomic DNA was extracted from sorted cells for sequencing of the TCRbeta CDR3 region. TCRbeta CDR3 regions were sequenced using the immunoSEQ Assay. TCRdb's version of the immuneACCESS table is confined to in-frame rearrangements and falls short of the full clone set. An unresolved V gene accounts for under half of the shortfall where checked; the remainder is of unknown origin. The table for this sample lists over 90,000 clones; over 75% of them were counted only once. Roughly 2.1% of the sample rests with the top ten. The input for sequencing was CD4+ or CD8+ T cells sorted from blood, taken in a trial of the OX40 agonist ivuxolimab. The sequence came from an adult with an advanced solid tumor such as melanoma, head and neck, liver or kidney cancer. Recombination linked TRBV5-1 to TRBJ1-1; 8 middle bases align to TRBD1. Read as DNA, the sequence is TGCGCCAGCAGCTTGGGAGGGACAGGGAACACTGAAGCTTTCTTT. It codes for CASSLGGTGNTEAFF.